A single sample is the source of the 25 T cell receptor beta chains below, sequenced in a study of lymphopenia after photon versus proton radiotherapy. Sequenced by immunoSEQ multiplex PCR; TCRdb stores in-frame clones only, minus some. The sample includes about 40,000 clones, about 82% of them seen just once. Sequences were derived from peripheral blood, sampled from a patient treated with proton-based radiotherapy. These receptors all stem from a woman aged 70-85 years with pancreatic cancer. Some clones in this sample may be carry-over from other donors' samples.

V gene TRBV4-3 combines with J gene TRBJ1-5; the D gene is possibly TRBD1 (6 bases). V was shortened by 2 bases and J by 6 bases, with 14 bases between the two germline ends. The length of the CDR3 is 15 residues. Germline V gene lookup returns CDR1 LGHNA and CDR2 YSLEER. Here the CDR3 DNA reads TGCGCCAGCAGCCAAAACAGGGCAGTAAGTCAGCCCCAGCATTTT. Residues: CASSQNRAVSQPQHF.

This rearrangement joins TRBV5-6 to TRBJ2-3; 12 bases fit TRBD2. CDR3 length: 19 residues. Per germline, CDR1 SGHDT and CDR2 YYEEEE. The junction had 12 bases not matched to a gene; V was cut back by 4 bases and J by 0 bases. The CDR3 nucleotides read TGTGCCAGCAGCCCATCCCAACTAGCGGGAGGCCTTAGCACAGATACGCAGTATTTT. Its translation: CASSPSQLAGGLSTDTQYF. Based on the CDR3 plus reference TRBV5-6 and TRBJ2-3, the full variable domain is DAGVTQSPTHLIKTRGQQVTLRCSPKSGHDTVSWYQQALGQGPQFIFQYYEEEERQRGNFPDRFSGHQFPNYSSELNVNALLLGDSALYLCASSPSQLAGGLSTDTQYFGPGTRLTVL.

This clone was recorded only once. CDR3 nucleotide sequence: TGTGCCAGCAGCTTCCCGGGACAGGGAGCGAGGGGTGAAAAACTGTTTTTT. This sequence encodes CASSFPGQGARGEKLFF. The chain is built from TRBV11-3 and TRBJ1-4; TRBD1 agrees at 9 bases. Germline CDR1 is SGHNT and CDR2 is YENEEA. The CDR3 is made up of 17 amino acids. J was trimmed by 7 bases and V by 3 bases; bases with no gene match: 12.

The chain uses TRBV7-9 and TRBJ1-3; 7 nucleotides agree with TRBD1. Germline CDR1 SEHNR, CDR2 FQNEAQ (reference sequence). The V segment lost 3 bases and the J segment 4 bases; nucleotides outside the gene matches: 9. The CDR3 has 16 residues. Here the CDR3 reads CASSFGTDFAGNTIYF. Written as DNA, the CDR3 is TGTGCCAGCAGCTTCGGGACAGACTTTGCCGGAAACACCATATATTTT.

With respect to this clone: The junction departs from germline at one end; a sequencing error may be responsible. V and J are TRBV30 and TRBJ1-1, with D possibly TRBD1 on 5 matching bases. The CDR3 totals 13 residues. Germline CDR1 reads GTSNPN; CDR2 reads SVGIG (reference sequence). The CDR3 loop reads CASKSGTQTGAFF. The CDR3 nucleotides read TGTGCCTCAAAGTCGGGGACGCAAACTGGAGCTTTCTTT.

The DNA of the CDR3 is TGTGCCAGCAGCTTAGGGGGCGTCTCAGGAGATACGCAGTATTTT. Protein product: CASSLGGVSGDTQYF. The chain employs TRBV7-3 and TRBJ2-3, with D possibly being TRBD1 (6 bases). Trimming cost V 2 bases and J 5 bases, with 14 bases left between them. CDR1 and CDR2 from the germline V gene are SGHTA and FQGTGA. The CDR3 runs to 15 residues.

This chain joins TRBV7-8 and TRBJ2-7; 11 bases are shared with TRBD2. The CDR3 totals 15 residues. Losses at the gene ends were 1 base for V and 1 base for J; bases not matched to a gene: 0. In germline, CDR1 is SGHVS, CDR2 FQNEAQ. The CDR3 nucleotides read TGTGCCAGCAGCTTAGGGACTAGCGGGTCCTACGAGCAGTACTTC. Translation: CASSLGTSGSYEQYF.

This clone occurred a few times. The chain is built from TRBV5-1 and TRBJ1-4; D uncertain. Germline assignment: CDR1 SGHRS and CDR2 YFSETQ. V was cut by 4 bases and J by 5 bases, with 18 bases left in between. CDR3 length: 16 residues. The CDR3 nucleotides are TGCGCCAGCAGCCCAGCCCCCCAAGGAGGGAATGAAAAACTGTTTTTT. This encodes CASSPAPQGGNEKLFF.

CDR3 coding DNA: TGTGCCAGCAGCTCCAGGGTGCAGCAGCCCCAGCATTTT. Translating it yields CASSSRVQQPQHF. V is TRBV7-2 and J is TRBJ1-5; D possibly corresponds to TRBD1 (5 bases). This CDR3 contains 13 residues. The germline V gene has CDR1 SGHTA and CDR2 FQGNSA. V was cut by 4 bases and J by 7 bases, with 11 bases left in between.

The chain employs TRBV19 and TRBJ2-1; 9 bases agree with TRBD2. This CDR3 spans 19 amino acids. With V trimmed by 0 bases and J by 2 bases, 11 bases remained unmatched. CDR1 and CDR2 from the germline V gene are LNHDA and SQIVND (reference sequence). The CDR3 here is CASSIDSVASGTTYNEQFF. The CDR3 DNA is TGTGCCAGTAGTATAGATTCAGTGGCTAGCGGGACTACCTACAATGAGCAGTTCTTC.

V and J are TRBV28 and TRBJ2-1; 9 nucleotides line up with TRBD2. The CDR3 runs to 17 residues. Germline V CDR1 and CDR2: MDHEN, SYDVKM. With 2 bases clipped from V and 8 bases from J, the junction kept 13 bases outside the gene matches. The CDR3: CASSLTIFSGRGYEQFF. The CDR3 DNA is TGTGCCAGCAGTTTAACAATATTTAGCGGGAGAGGTTATGAGCAGTTCTTC.

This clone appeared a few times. The CDR3 reads CASSDGREQYF. For the CDR3, the DNA is TGCGCCAGCAGTGACGGCCGGGAGCAGTACTTC. The V call is TRBV10-2, the J call TRBJ2-7; no reliable D call. Germline CDR1 and CDR2: WSHSY and SAAADI. The CDR3 loop spans 11 amino acids. Trimming took 3 bases from V and 7 from J, leaving 7 bases between them.

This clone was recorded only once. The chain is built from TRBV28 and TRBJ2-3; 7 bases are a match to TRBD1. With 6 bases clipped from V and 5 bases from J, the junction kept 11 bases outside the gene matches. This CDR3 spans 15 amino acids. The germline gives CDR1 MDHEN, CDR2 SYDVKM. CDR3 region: CASRPGDRAEDTQYF. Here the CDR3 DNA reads TGTGCCAGCAGACCTGGTGACAGGGCTGAAGATACGCAGTATTTT. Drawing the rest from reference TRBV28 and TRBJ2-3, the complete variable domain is DVKVTQSSRYLVKRTGEKVFLECVQDMDHENMFWYRQDPGLGLRLIYFSYDVKMKEKGDIPEGYSVSREKKERFSLILESASTNQTSMYLCASRPGDRAEDTQYFGPGTRLTVL.

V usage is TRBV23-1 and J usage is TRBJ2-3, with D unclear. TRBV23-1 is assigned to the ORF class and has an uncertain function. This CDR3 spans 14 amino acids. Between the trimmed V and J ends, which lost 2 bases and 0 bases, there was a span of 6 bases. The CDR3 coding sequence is TGCGCCAGCAGTCAAACAGACAGCACAGATACGCAGTATTTT. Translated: CASSQTDSTDTQYF.

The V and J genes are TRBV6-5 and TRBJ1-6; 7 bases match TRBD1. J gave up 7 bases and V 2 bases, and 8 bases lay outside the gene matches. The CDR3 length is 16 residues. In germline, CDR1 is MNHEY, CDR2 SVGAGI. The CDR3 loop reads CASSYPPRRGNSPLHF. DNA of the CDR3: TGTGCCAGCAGTTACCCCCCCCGCAGGGGGAATTCACCCCTCCACTTT.

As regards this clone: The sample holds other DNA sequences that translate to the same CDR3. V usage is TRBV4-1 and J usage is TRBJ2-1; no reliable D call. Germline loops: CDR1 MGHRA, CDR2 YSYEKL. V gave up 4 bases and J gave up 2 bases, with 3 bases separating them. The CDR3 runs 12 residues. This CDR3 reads CASSRTYNEQFF. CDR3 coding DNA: TGCGCCAGCAGCCGAACCTACAATGAGCAGTTCTTC.

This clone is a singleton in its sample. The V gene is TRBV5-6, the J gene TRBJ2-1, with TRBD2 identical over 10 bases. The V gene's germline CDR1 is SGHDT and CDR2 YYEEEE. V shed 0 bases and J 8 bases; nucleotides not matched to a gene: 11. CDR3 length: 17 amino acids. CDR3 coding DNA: TGTGCCAGCAGCTTGGTTGGGTGGGGACTAGCGTTTGATGAGCAGTTCTTC. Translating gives CASSLVGWGLAFDEQFF.

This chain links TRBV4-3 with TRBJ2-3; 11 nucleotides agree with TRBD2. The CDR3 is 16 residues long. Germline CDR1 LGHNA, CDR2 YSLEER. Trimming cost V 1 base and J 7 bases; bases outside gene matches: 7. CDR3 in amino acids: CASSQGTSGSLYTQYF. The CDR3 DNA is TGCGCCAGCAGCCAAGGAACTAGCGGGAGTTTGTATACGCAGTATTTT.

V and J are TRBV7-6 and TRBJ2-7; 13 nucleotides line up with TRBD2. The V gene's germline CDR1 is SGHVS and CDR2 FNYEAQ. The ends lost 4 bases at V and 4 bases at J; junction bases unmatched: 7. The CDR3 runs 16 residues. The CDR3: CASSSQLAGGPYEQYF. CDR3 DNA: TGTGCCAGCAGCTCCCAACTAGCGGGAGGGCCATACGAGCAGTACTTC.

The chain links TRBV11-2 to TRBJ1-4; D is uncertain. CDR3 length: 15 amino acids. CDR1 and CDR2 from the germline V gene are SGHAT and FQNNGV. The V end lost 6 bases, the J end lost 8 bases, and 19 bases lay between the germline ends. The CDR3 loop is CASRTGLITGEKLFF. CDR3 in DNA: TGTGCCAGCAGGACCGGGCTAATAACCGGCGAAAAACTGTTTTTT.

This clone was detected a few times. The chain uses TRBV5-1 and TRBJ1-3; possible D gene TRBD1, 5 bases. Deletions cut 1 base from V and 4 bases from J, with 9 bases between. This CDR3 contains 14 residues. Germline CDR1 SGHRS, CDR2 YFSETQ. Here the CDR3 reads CASSLQGFGNTIYF. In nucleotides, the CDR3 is TGCGCCAGCAGCTTGCAGGGATTCGGAAACACCATATATTTT.

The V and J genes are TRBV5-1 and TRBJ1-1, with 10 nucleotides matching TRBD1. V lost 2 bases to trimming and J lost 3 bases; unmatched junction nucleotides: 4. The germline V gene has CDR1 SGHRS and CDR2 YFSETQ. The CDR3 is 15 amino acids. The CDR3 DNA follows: TGCGCCAGCAGCTTAACCGGGACAGGGGACACTGAAGCTTTCTTT. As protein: CASSLTGTGDTEAFF.

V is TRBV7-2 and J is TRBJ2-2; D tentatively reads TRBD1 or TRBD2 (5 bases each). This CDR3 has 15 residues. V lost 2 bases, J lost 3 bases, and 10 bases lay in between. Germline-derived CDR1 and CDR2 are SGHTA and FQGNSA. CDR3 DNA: TGTGCCAGCAGCTTAAAAGGGACCTACACCGGGGAGCTGTTTTTT. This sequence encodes CASSLKGTYTGELFF. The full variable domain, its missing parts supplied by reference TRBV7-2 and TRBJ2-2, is GAGVSQSPSNKVTEKGKDVELRCDPISGHTALYWYRQSLGQGLEFLIYFQGNSAPDKSGLPSDRFSAERTGGSVSTLTIQRTQQEDSAVYLCASSLKGTYTGELFFGEGSRLTVL.

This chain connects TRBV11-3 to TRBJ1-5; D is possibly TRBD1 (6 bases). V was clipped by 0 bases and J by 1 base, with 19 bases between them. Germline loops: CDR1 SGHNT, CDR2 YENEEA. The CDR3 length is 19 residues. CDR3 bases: TGTGCCAGCAGCTTAGAGCAAAGGGGGGGTTTGGTAAGCAATCAGCCCCAGCATTTT. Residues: CASSLEQRGGLVSNQPQHF.

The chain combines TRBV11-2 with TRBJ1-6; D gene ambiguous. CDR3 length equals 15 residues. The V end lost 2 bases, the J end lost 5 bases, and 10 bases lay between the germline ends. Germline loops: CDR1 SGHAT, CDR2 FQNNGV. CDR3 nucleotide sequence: TGTGCCAGCAGCTTAAAAACCAGAGATAATTCACCCCTCCACTTT. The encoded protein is CASSLKTRDNSPLHF. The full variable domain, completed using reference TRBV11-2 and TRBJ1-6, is EAGVAQSPRYKIIEKRQSVAFWCNPISGHATLYWYQQILGQGPKLLIQFQNNGVVDDSQLPKDRFSAERLKGVDSTLKIQPAKLEDSAVYLCASSLKTRDNSPLHFGNGTRLTVT.